The subject of this entry is one T cell receptor (beta chain). Its antigen is unknown. This entry comes from a study of vaccination effects on CD4 cells after COVID-19. Under the ViraFEST assay, PBMC were stimulated with viral peptide pools so that antigen-specific CD4+ T cells expanded. Sequencing was performed afterwards. Culture lasted roughly 9 days before CD4+ T cell isolation. Vaccine administered to participants consisted of two doses of either BNT162b2 or mRNA-1273. Vaccine recipients lacked prior SARS-CoV-2 infection and had negative nucleocapsid antibodies. Cultures of a few million PBMC per well contained approximately 10 IU/ml IL-2 plus 10 ug/ml peptides. Clones were sequenced by immunoSEQ multiplex PCR, and TCRdb holds only the in-frame ones, with some missing. The table has roughly 71,000 clones, under 85% seen once. Trimming took 0 bases from V and 4 from J, leaving 9 bases between them. Germline CDR1 and CDR2: MNHNY and SVGAGI (reference sequence). The CDR3 has 14 amino acids.

The receptor's source is a human donor who received a COVID-19 vaccine. Sequencing used CD4+ T cells from PBMCs cultured with HCoV-OC43 spike peptides, obtained after COVID-19 vaccination. Noted subset: HCoV-OC43 spike overlapping peptide pool stimulation. The rearrangement uses TRBV6-6 and TRBJ1-2; possible D gene TRBD1, 6 bases. CDR3 nucleotide sequence: TGTGCCAGCAGTTACTCGGGGGGGCTCTATGGCTACACCTTC. The encoded protein is CASSYSGGLYGYTF.